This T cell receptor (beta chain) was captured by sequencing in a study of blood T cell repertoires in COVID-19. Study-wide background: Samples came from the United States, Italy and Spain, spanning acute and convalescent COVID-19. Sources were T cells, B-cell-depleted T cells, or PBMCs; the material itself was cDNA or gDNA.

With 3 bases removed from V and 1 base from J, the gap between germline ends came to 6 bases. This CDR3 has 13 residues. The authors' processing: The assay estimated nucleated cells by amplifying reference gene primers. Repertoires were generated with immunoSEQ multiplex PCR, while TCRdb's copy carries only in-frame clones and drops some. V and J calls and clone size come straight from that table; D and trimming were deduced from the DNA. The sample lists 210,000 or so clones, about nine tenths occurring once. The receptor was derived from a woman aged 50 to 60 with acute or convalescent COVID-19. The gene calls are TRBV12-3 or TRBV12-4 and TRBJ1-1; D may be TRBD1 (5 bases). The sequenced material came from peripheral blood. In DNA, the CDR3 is TGTGCCAGCAGTTTCAGGGAGAACACTGAAGCTTTCTTT. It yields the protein CASSFRENTEAFF.